This TCR beta chain was identified during a study of identical twins. From germline, CDR1 is SGHRS and CDR2 YFSETQ. The ends lost 3 bases at V and 2 bases at J; junction bases unmatched: 3. CDR3 length: 15 residues. Using its own MiXCR run on the 5' RACE reads, TCRdb lists one record per CDR3 protein. The top ten hold 4.3% of the sample, which has over 600,000 distinct CDR3 sequences, around 20% seen once. This clonotype was found a few times. This same sample was also part of a study on T cells expressing NK-cell markers. From that study: With an anti-gamma-delta TCR antibody, sorting in several experiments was kept to alpha-beta TCR T cells. Dominant NKG2C+ clonotypes accounted for roughly 1.0-7.0% of CD8+ T cells in six donors. Whether expanded NKG2C+ T cell clones recognized HCMV stayed uncertain.

This clonotype was sampled from a woman aged 18-30 years in good health. The material sequenced was PBMCs. This chain links TRBV5-1 with TRBJ2-7; 12 nucleotides match TRBD2. In DNA, the CDR3 is TGCGCCAGCAGCTCTGGACTAGCGGGGCCCTACGAGCAGTACTTC. Amino acids: CASSSGLAGPYEQYF.